These T cell receptor beta chains were read from a single sample in a study of cytomegalovirus exposure and HLA in healthy donors. TCRdb's table, derived via immunoSEQ multiplex PCR, lists solely in-frame clones and lacks some. Of approximately 160,000 clones listed, about 70% were seen once; the top ten hold about 2.5%. The sequenced sample was PBMCs. These receptors originate from a woman between 40 and 50 years old in good health and CMV-seropositive. The CDR3 runs from the conserved cysteine through the conserved F or W.

TRBJ2-7 | TRBV7-3 | CASSLLSLGVADREIFTYEQYF
. | TRBV4-1 | CASSQVLNYEQYF
TRBJ2-7 | TRBV27 | CASTPGQGYEQYF
TRBJ1-2 | TRBV18 | CASSTGENYGYTF
TRBJ1-1 | TRBV5-1 | CASSLQQGGVAEAFF
TRBJ2-3 | TRBV21-1 | CASSKERQGGTDTQYF
TRBJ2-2 | TRBV18 | CASPEGQGITGELFF
TRBJ2-7 | TRBV18 | CASSPGRAKGEQYF
TRBJ2-5 | TRBV28 | CASSFGQQQETQYF
TRBJ1-4 | TRBV5-1 | CASSQGTGENEKLFF
TRBJ2-7 | TRBV5-4 | CASSGRTGVSDEQYF
TRBJ1-2 | TRBV13 | CASSLEDSIYGYTF
TRBJ2-2 | TRBV27 | CASSPQGLNTGELFF
TRBJ2-1 | TRBV5-1 | CASSTGLAYPYNEQFF
TRBJ1-4 | TRBV28 | CASSLLGTPEGIEKLFF
TRBJ2-1 | TRBV5-8 | CASSPKGLADNEQFF
TRBJ2-1 | TRBV6-1 | CASSEPGGQNEQFF
TRBJ1-6 | TRBV10-3 | CAISGRDSPLHF
TRBJ2-5 | TRBV5-6 | CASSFGTEYQETQYF
TRBJ2-7 | TRBV5-1 | CASSWGLTLSSYEQYF
TRBJ1-1 | TRBV9 | CASSVTGGGVDEAFF